This TCR beta chain was found in a study of blood T cell repertoires in COVID-19. As regards this clone: Distinct nucleotide sequences in the sample also encode this CDR3.

Per germline, CDR1 MNHEY and CDR2 SVGAGI. After removal of 3 bases from V and 3 bases from J, the junction contained 4 bases not matched to a gene. CDR3 length equals 14 residues. Authors' data handling: Quantification of nucleated cells was approximated via reference gene primer amplification. Assay: immunoSEQ multiplex PCR; the TCRdb copy retains only in-frame clones and omits some. Clone size and V and J calls were adopted from that table, with D and trimming inferred from the DNA. This sample carries more than 150,000 clones, 80% to 85% of them seen once, and the ten largest clones take 2.5% to 3.5%.

The V gene is TRBV6-5, the J gene TRBJ1-2; 7 bases line up with TRBD1. The receptor's source is a woman aged 55 to 70 with acute or convalescent COVID-19. Sequencing was done on a sample of peripheral blood. CDR3 region: CASSYSDRDYGYTF. As DNA, the CDR3 is TGTGCCAGCAGTTATTCCGACAGGGACTATGGCTACACCTTC.